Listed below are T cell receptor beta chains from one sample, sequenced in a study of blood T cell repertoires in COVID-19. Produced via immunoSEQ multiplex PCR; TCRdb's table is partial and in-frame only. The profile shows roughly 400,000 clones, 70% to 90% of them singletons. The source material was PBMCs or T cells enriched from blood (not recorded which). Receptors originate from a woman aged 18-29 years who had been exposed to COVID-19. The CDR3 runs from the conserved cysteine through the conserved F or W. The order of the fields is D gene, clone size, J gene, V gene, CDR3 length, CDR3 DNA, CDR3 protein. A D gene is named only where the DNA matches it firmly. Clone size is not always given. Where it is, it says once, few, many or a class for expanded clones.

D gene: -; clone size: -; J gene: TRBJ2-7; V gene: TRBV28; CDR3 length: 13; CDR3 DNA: TGTGCCAGCATTTCTTTCGTTAGGGGGGAGCAGTACTTC; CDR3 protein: CASISFVRGEQYF
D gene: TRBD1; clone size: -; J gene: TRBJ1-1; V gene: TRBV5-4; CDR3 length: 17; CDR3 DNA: TGTGCCAGCAGCTTGGGTCGTCAGGGGGCGAAGGTCACTGAAGCTTTCTTT; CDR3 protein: CASSLGRQGAKVTEAFF
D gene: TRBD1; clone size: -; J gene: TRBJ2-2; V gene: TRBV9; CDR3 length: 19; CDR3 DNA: TGTGCCAGCAGCGGAGAGGAGAGGACAGGGCTTCTAGGACACGGGGAGCTGTTTTTT; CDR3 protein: CASSGEERTGLLGHGELFF
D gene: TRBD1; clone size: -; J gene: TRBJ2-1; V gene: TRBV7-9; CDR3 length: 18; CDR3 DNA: TGTGCCAGCAGCTTAGCGAGGAACCAGGGGGTCTCCTACAATGAGCAGTTCTTC; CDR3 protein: CASSLARNQGVSYNEQFF
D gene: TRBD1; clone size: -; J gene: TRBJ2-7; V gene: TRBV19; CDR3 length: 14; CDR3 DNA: TGTGCCAGTAGTATAGAGCAGGGGGCACGGGAGCAGTACTTC; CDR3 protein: CASSIEQGAREQYF
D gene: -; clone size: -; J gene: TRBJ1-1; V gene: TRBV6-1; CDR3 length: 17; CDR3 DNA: TGTGCCAGCAGTGAATACCCACCGTTACTATTGAACACTGAAGCTTTCTTT; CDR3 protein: CASSEYPPLLLNTEAFF
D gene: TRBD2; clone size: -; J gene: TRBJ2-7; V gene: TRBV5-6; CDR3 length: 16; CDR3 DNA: TGTGCCAGCAGCTTTGAGACTAGCGGGAAACTCGACGAGCAGTACTTC; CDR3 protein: CASSFETSGKLDEQYF
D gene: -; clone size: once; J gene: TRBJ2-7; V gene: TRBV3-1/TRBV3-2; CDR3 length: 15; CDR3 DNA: TGTGCCAGCAGCTCCAAACAGGGTTGGGCCTACGAGCAGTACTTC; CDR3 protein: CASSSKQGWAYEQYF
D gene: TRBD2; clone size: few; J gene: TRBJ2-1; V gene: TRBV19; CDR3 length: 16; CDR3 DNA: TGTGCCAGTTCAGTAGCGGGCCCAAGCTCCTACAATGAGCAGTTCTTC; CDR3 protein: CASSVAGPSSYNEQFF
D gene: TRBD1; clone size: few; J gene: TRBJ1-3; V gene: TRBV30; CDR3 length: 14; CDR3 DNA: TGTGCCTGGAGCTCCGGGACAGGCGGAAACACCATATATTTT; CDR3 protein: CAWSSGTGGNTIYF
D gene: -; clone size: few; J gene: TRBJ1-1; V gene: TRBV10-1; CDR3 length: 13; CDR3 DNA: TGCGCCAGCCGGGGATATGGGAACACTGAAGCTTTCTTT; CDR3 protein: CASRGYGNTEAFF
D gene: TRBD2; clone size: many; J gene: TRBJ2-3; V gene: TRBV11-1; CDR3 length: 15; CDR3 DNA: TGTGCCAGCAGCTGGACTAGCGGGAGCACAGATACGCAGTATTTT; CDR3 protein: CASSWTSGSTDTQYF
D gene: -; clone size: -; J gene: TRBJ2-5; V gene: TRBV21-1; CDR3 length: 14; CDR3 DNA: TGTGCCAGCAGCAAATTACCAAACGGGGAGACCCAGTACTTC; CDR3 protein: CASSKLPNGETQYF
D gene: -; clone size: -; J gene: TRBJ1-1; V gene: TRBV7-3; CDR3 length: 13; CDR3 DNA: TGTGCCAGCAGCATTCAGGGTGGCACTGAAGCTTTCTTT; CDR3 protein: CASSIQGGTEAFF
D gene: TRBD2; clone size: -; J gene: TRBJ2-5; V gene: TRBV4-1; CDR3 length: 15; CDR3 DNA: TGCGCCAGCAGCCAAGTGGGGACTAGCGGGGAGACCCAGTACTTC; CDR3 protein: CASSQVGTSGETQYF
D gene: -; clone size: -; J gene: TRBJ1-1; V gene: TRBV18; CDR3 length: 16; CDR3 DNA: TGTGCCAGCTCACCAGCCGCTGGGAGGTTGGACACTGAAGCTTTCTTT; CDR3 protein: CASSPAAGRLDTEAFF
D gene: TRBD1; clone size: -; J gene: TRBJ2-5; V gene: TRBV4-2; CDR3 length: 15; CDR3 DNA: TGTGCCAGCAGCCAAACCGGGACAGGGCAGGGGACCCAGTACTTC; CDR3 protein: CASSQTGTGQGTQYF
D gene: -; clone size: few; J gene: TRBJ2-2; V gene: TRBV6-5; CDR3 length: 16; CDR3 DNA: TGTGCCAGCAGTTCGGGACCCGGGGGAACCACCGGGGAGCTGTTTTTT; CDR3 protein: CASSSGPGGTTGELFF
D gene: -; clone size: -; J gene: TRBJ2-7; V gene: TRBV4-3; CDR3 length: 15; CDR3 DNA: TGCGCCAGCAGCCAAGATAAAGGACAGCCCTACGAGCAGTACTTC; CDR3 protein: CASSQDKGQPYEQYF
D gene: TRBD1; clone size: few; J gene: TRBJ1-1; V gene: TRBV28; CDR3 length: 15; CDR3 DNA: TGTGCCAGCAGTCCGACAGGGGCCGTACCAACTGAAGCTTTCTTT; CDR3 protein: CASSPTGAVPTEAFF
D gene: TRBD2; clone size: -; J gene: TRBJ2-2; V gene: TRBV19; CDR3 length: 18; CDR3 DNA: TGTGCCAGTAGTATTATAGGGAAAACTAGCGGGGGCACCGGGGAGCTGTTTTTT; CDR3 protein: CASSIIGKTSGGTGELFF
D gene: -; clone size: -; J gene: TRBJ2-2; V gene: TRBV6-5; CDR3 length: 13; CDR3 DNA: TGTGCCAGCAGTTACAAATGGGCGGGGGAGCTGTTTTTT; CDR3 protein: CASSYKWAGELFF
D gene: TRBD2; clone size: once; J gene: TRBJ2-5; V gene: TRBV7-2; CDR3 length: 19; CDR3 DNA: TGTGCCAGCAGCTTAGAGGTTGGGCTAGCGGGGGGGCTCGGAGAGACCCAGTACTTC; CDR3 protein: CASSLEVGLAGGLGETQYF
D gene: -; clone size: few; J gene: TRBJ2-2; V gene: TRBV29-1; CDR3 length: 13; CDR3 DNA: TGCAGCGTTGGGGTCGGGGGAGGCGGGGAGCTGTTTTTT; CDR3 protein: CSVGVGGGGELFF
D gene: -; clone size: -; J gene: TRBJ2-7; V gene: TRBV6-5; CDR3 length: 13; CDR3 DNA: TGTGCCATTAGCGGCGCCCCCCGTTACGAGCAGTACTTC; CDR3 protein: CAISGAPRYEQYF
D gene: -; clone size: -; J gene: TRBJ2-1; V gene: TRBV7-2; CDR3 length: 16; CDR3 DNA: TGTGCCAGCAGCTTAGGTCGCCTAGCCCGCGGGGATGAGCAGTTCTTC; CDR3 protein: CASSLGRLARGDEQFF
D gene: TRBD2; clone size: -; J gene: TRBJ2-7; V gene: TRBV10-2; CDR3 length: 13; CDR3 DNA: TGCGCCAGTTGTTCCGGGACTAGCTACGAGCAGTACTTC; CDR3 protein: CASCSGTSYEQYF
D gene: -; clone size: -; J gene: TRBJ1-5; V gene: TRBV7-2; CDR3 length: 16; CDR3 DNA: TGTGCCAGCAGCTTATCCGGGGGATATAGCAATCAGCCCCAGCATTTT; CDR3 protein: CASSLSGGYSNQPQHF
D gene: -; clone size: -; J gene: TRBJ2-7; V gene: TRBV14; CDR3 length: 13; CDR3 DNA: TGTGCCAGCAGACCAGGTCCCGCCTACGAGCAGTACTTC; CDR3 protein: CASRPGPAYEQYF
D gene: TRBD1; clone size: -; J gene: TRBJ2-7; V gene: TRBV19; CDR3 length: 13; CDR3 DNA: TGTGCCAGTAGTCCGACAGGGATCTACGAGCAGTACTTC; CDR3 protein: CASSPTGIYEQYF
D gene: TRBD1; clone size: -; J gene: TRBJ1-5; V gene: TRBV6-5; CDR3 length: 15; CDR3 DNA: TGTGCCAGCATACTGACAGGGGTTAACAATCAGCCCCAGCATTTT; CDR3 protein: CASILTGVNNQPQHF
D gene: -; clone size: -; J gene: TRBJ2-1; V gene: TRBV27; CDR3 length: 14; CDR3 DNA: TGTGCCAGCAGTCCCTCGTCCTATTACAATGAGCAGTTCTTC; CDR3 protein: CASSPSSYYNEQFF
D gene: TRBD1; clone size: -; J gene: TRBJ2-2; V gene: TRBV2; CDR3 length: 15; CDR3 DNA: TGTGCCAGCAGTCCCGGACAGGGTGGCACCGGGGAGCTGTTTTTT; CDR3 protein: CASSPGQGGTGELFF
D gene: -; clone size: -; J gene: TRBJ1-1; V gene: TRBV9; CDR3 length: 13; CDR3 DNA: TGTGCCAGCACCCCGGGAGAGGGGTTTGAAGCTTTCTTT; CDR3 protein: CASTPGEGFEAFF
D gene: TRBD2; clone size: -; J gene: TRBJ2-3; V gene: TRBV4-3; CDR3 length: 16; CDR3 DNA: TGCGCCAGCCGTCCGGGGCTAGCGGGAGGCACAGATACGCAGTATTTT; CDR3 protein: CASRPGLAGGTDTQYF
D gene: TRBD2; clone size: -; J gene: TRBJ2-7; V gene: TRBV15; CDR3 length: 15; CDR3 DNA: TGTGCCACCAGCAGAGGGGGGGGGTTCACCTACGAGCAGTACTTC; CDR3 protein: CATSRGGGFTYEQYF
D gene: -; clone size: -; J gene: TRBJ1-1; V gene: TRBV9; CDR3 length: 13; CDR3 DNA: TGTGCCAGCAGCCTTCAAGAGCGAACTGAAGCTTTCTTT; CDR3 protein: CASSLQERTEAFF